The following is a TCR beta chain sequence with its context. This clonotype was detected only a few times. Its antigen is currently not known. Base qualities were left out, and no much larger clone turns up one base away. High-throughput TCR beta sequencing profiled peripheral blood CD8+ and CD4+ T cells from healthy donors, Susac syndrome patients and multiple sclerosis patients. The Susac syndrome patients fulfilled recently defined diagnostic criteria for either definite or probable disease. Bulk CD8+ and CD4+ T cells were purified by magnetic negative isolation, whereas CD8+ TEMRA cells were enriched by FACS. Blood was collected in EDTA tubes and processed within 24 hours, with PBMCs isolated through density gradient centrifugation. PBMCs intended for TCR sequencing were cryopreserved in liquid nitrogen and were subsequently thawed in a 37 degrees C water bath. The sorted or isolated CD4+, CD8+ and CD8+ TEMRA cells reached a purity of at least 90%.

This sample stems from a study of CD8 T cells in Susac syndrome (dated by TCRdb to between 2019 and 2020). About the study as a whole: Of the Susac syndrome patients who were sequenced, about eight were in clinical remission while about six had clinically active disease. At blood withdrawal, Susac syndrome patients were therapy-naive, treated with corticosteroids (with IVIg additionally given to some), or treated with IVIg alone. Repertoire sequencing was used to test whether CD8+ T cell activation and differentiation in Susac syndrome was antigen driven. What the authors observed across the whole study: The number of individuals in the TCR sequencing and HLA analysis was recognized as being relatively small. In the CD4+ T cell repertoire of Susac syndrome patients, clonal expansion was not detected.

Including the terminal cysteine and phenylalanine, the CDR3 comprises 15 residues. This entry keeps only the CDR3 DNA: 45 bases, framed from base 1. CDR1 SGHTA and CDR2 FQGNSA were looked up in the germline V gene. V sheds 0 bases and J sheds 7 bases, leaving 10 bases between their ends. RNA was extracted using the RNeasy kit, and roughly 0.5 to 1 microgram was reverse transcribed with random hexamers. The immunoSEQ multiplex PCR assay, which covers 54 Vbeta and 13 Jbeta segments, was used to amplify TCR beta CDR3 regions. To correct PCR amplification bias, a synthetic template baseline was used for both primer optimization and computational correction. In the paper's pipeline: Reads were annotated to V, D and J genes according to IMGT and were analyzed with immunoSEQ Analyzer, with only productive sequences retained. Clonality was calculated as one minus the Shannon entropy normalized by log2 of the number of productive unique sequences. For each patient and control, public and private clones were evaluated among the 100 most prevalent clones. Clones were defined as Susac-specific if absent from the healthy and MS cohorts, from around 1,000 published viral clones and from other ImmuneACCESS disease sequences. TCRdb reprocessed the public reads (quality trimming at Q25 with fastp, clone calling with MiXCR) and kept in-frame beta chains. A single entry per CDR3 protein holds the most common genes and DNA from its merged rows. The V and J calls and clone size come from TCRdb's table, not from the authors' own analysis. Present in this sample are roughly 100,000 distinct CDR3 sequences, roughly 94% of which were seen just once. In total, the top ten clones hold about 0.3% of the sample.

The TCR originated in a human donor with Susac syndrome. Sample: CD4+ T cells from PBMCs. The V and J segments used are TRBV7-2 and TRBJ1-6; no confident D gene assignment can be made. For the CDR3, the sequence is CASSLAVGGNSPLHF. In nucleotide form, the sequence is TGTGCCAGCAGCTTAGCCGTGGGTGGCAATTCACCCCTCCACTTT.